Included here is one T cell receptor beta chain sequence, with context. The V end lost 5 bases, the J end lost 0 bases, and 14 bases lay between the germline ends. Germline CDR1 is SGDLS and CDR2 is YYNGEE. This CDR3 is 16 amino acids long. This sample is part of a study of blood T cell repertoires in COVID-19. The wider study: COVID-19 samples from acute and convalescent phases originated in the United States, Italy and Spain.

Per the original methods: Counts of nucleated cells, estimated from reference gene primer amplification, were obtained. TCRdb's table, derived via immunoSEQ multiplex PCR, lists solely in-frame clones and lacks some. V, J and clone size are those of that table, while D and trimming were read from the DNA. The data hold under 200,000 clones, with 65% to 90% observed a single time. The origin of this receptor is a woman aged 55-70 years with acute COVID-19. The J gene is TRBJ2-2, the V gene TRBV9; a possible D gene is TRBD2 (7 bases). The material sequenced was PBMCs or T cells enriched from blood (not recorded which). The chain's CDR3 is CASSGSGGTNTGELFF. The CDR3 DNA reads as TGTGCCAGCAGTGGGTCGGGGGGCACGAACACCGGGGAGCTGTTTTTT.